This TCR beta chain is drawn from a study of Ad26.COV2.S vaccination and SARS-CoV-2 variants. CDR3 length: 13 residues. Germline trimming cut 6 bases from V and 9 bases from J; bases unmatched to any gene: 11. Germline V CDR1 and CDR2: MNHNS, SASEGT. TCRdb's table, derived via immunoSEQ multiplex PCR, lists solely in-frame clones and lacks some. The sample yields roughly 700,000 clones, roughly 90% seen once. Noted treatment: some 20 received Ad26.COV2.S at low or high dose, single or two shots; roughly five received placebo; per-sample allocation not given. Sampling occurred on day 63 after the first vaccine or placebo injection.

Here the sequenced sample was peripheral blood, taken in a trial of Ad26.COV2.S vaccine versus placebo. The rearrangement joins TRBV6-1 to TRBJ2-7; the match to TRBD2 covers 7 bases. The origin of this receptor is a person between 18 and 60 years old who received the Ad26.COV2.S COVID-19 vaccine or a placebo. The CDR3 here is CASRLRTSWWQYF. The CDR3 DNA follows: TGTGCCAGCAGGCTACGGACTAGTTGGTGGCAGTACTTC.